Included here is one TCR beta chain sequence, with context. This specimen comes from a study of T cells after somatic rescue of genetic block. Clones were sequenced by immunoSEQ multiplex PCR, and TCRdb holds only the in-frame ones, with some missing. The sample has over 95,000 clones, around nine tenths seen once. The germline V gene encodes CDR1 SGHRS and CDR2 YFSETQ. This CDR3 has 16 residues. V lost 3 bases and J 5 bases, leaving 20 bases between the germline ends. The J gene is TRBJ2-5, the V gene TRBV5-1; possibly TRBD1 or TRBD2 for D (5 bases each). The clonotype comes from a woman aged 18-35 years. The sequenced sample consisted of peripheral blood mononuclear cells (PBMCs). CDR3 sequence: CASSSYRTRGRETQYF. DNA of the CDR3: TGCGCCAGCAGCTCCTATAGGACCCGGGGCCGGGAGACCCAGTACTTC. The whole variable domain, filled in from reference TRBV5-1 and TRBJ2-5, reads KAGVTQTPRYLIKTRGQQVTLSCSPISGHRSVSWYQQTPGQGLQFLFEYFSETQRNKGNFPGRFSGRQFSNSRSEMNVSTLELGDSALYLCASSSYRTRGRETQYFGPGTRLLVL.